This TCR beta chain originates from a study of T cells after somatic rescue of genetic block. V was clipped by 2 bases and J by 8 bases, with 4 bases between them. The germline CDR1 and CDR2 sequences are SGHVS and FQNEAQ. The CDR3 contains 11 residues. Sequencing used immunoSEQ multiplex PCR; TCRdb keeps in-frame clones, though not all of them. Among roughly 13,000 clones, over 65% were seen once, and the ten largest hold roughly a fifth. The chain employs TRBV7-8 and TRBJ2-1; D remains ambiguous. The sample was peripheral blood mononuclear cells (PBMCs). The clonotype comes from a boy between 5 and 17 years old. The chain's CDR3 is CASSLRYEQFF. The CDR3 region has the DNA TGTGCCAGCAGCTTAAGGTATGAGCAGTTCTTC.